This is a list of T cell receptor beta chains from one sample in a study of graft-versus-host responses after intestinal transplantation. TCRdb's table, derived via immunoSEQ multiplex PCR, lists solely in-frame clones and lacks some. The profile shows around 20,000 clones, 80% to 90% of them singletons. Specimen: PBMCs, collected roughly ten weeks after intestinal transplantation. All receptors come from a human patient who received an intestinal transplant, so some T cells may come from the graft donor. Both conserved end residues are part of each CDR3. D genes are given only for firm matches. Some rows mark clone size as missing; the rest say once, few, many or name a class of expanded clone.

v_gene	abundance	d_gene	j_gene	CDR3aa	CDR3nt
TRBV6-1	.	TRBD1	TRBJ2-3	CASSSQGAEDTQYF	TGTGCCAGCTCATCACAGGGGGCGGAAGATACGCAGTATTTT
TRBV6-4	.	.	TRBJ2-3	CASSPRQDSTDTQYF	TGTGCCAGCAGTCCCCGTCAGGACAGCACAGATACGCAGTATTTT
TRBV18	.	.	TRBJ1-3	CASSPGGADTIYF	TGTGCCAGCTCACCGGGGGGAGCGGACACCATATATTTT
TRBV7-2	.	.	TRBJ1-1	CASSPATGRNTEAFF	TGTGCCAGCAGCCCCGCCACCGGGAGGAACACTGAAGCTTTCTTT
TRBV27	.	.	TRBJ2-1	CASSYSLGGMNEQFF	TGTGCCAGCAGTTATAGCCTGGGGGGAATGAATGAGCAGTTCTTC
TRBV11-3	once	.	TRBJ2-7	CASSLGLAYEQYF	TGTGCCAGCAGCTTAGGGTTGGCCTACGAGCAGTACTTC
TRBV19	.	.	TRBJ1-1	CASTSLVSTEAFF	TGTGCCAGTACGTCGTTGGTGAGCACTGAAGCTTTCTTT
TRBV27	few	TRBD2	TRBJ2-7	CASSSPGGEQYF	TGTGCCAGCAGTTCTCCGGGGGGCGAGCAGTACTTC
TRBV7-9	.	TRBD2	TRBJ2-5	CASSRTTSGETQYF	TGTGCCAGCAGCCGAACGACTAGCGGAGAGACCCAGTACTTC
TRBV21-1	once	.	TRBJ1-5	CASSKKQGNQPQHF	TGTGCCAGCAGCAAAAAACAGGGCAATCAGCCCCAGCATTTT
TRBV29-1	.	.	TRBJ1-1	CSVVPNTEAFF	TGCAGCGTGGTTCCCAACACTGAAGCTTTCTTT
TRBV4-3	few	.	TRBJ2-1	CASSPTLSYNEQFF	TGCGCCAGCAGCCCCACCTTGTCCTACAATGAGCAGTTCTTC
TRBV14	.	.	TRBJ1-3	CASSQVGSRATIYF	TGTGCCAGCAGCCAAGTCGGGTCGCGCGCCACCATATATTTT
TRBV11-3	.	.	TRBJ1-2	CASSPPGWSGNGYTF	TGTGCCAGCAGCCCACCCGGATGGTCGGGAAACGGCTACACCTTC
TRBV10-3	few	.	TRBJ1-1	CAISESGTEAFF	TGTGCCATCAGTGAGTCTGGGACTGAAGCTTTCTTT
TRBV7-9	.	.	TRBJ2-2	CASSLLVPNTGELFF	TGTGCCAGCAGCTTATTAGTGCCGAACACCGGGGAGCTGTTTTTT
TRBV30	once	.	TRBJ2-5	CAWSVQGLVGETQYF	TGTGCCTGGAGTGTACAGGGCTTGGTCGGAGAGACCCAGTACTTC
TRBV5-6	.	TRBD2	TRBJ2-7	CASSFRPGLAGSYEQYF	TGTGCCAGCAGCTTCAGACCCGGACTAGCGGGGTCCTACGAGCAGTACTTC
TRBV7-6	.	.	TRBJ2-7	CASSLALRNRYEQYF	TGTGCCAGCAGCTTAGCGCTCAGGAACCGCTACGAGCAGTACTTC
TRBV9	.	.	TRBJ1-4	CASSVGEEVREKLFF	TGTGCCAGCAGCGTAGGTGAGGAGGTGAGGGAAAAACTGTTTTTT
TRBV29-1	.	TRBD2	TRBJ2-3	CSVGASGGAVYTQYF	TGCAGCGTTGGGGCTAGCGGGGGGGCCGTGTATACGCAGTATTTT
TRBV5-1	.	.	TRBJ2-5	CASSEQETQYF	TGCGCCAGCAGCGAACAAGAGACCCAGTACTTC
TRBV7-6	.	.	TRBJ2-7	CASSLPMGPSYEQYF	TGTGCCAGCAGCTTACCTATGGGACCGTCCTACGAGCAGTACTTC
TRBV11-3	.	TRBD1	TRBJ2-6	CASPFKTGGALHSGANVLTF	TGTGCCAGCCCCTTTAAAACAGGGGGCGCCCTCCACTCTGGGGCCAACGTCCTGACTTTC
TRBV13	.	.	TRBJ2-7	CASSLTDTGEQYF	TGTGCCAGCAGCTTAACCGACACGGGGGAGCAGTACTTC
TRBV25-1	.	.	TRBJ2-7	CASSGAGGGGEYYEQYF	TGTGCCAGCAGTGGTGCAGGGGGCGGGGGGGAATACTACGAGCAGTACTTC
TRBV7-6	.	.	TRBJ2-2	CASSSRGAVGGELFF	TGTGCCAGCAGCTCCCGGGGGGCGGTCGGCGGGGAGCTGTTTTTT
TRBV20-1	once	.	TRBJ2-3	CSGVRGDTQYF	TGCAGTGGGGTGAGGGGGGATACGCAGTATTTT
TRBV6-4	few	.	TRBJ2-2	CASSDSTGELFF	TGTGCCAGCAGTGACAGCACCGGGGAGCTGTTTTTT
TRBV7-6	once	TRBD1	TRBJ2-7	CASSLALSRTGGAYEQYF	TGTGCCAGCAGCTTAGCCCTATCCAGGACAGGGGGCGCGTACGAGCAGTACTTC
TRBV2	.	TRBD1	TRBJ1-2	CASSEGQGDYGHTF	TGTGCCAGCAGTGAAGGTCAGGGGGACTATGGCCACACCTTC
TRBV5-8	.	.	TRBJ2-6	CASSLDGRSGANVLTF	TGTGCCAGCAGCCTGGACGGGCGCTCTGGGGCCAACGTCCTGACTTTC
TRBV11-3	once	TRBD1	TRBJ1-1	CASSPRQGLEAFF	TGTGCCAGCAGCCCTCGACAGGGTCTCGAAGCTTTCTTT
TRBV11-3	.	.	TRBJ2-6	CASSLRGQAFSGANVLTF	TGTGCCAGCAGCTTGCGGGGTCAGGCCTTCTCTGGGGCCAACGTCCTGACTTTC
TRBV14	.	TRBD2	TRBJ2-7	CASSLTSGRYEQYF	TGTGCCAGCAGTCTGACTAGCGGGAGATACGAGCAGTACTTC
TRBV7-9	.	.	TRBJ1-1	CASSLVRGKDTEAFF	TGTGCCAGCAGCTTAGTTAGGGGGAAGGACACTGAAGCTTTCTTT
TRBV30	.	.	TRBJ2-2	CAWSVRDLNTGELFF	TGTGCCTGGAGTGTAAGAGATTTGAACACCGGGGAGCTGTTTTTT
TRBV18	.	.	TRBJ1-3	CASSPNQGSENTIYF	TGTGCCAGCTCACCAAATCAGGGGTCGGAAAACACCATATATTTT
TRBV7-6	.	.	TRBJ2-1	CASSQLKSGVYNEQFF	TGTGCCAGCAGTCAATTAAAGTCAGGAGTCTACAATGAGCAGTTCTTC
TRBV29-1	.	.	TRBJ2-7	CSVKGPAAYEQYF	TGCAGCGTTAAAGGACCTGCGGCCTACGAGCAGTACTTC
TRBV4-1	.	.	TRBJ1-4	CASSQPPDSVDEKLFF	TGCGCCAGCAGCCAACCTCCGGACAGTGTGGATGAAAAACTGTTTTTT
TRBV27	few	TRBD2	TRBJ2-7	CASTTGGPRGEQYF	TGTGCCAGCACAACGGGGGGGCCCAGAGGCGAGCAGTACTTC
TRBV25-1	.	TRBD1	TRBJ2-1	CASHPGQNYNEQFF	TGTGCCAGCCATCCGGGACAGAATTACAATGAGCAGTTCTTC
TRBV27	once	TRBD1	TRBJ2-5	CASSLRAGGYQETQYF	TGTGCCAGCAGTTTAAGGGCAGGGGGCTATCAAGAGACCCAGTACTTC
TRBV4-3	.	.	TRBJ1-5	CASSQDRGQPQHF	TGCGCCAGCAGCCAAGATCGAGGTCAGCCCCAGCATTTT
TRBV6-4	once	TRBD2	TRBJ2-3	CASSEAGGSDTQYF	TGTGCCAGCAGTGAAGCGGGGGGTTCAGATACGCAGTATTTT
TRBV6-1	.	.	TRBJ1-2	CASSEGWGPRGGYTF	TGTGCCAGCAGTGAAGGGTGGGGCCCTCGGGGTGGCTACACCTTC
TRBV7-9	.	.	TRBJ1-1	CASSLLGLMNTEAFF	TGTGCCAGCAGCTTATTAGGTCTAATGAACACTGAAGCTTTCTTT
TRBV19	.	TRBD1	TRBJ1-2	CASTPGQPYGYTF	TGTGCCAGTACTCCGGGACAGCCTTATGGCTACACCTTC
TRBV9	.	.	TRBJ1-1	CASSVVGGAVTEAFF	TGTGCCAGCAGCGTAGTGGGGGGCGCGGTCACTGAAGCTTTCTTT
TRBV27	.	.	TRBJ1-2	CASSLSVRYGYTF	TGTGCCAGCAGTTTATCGGTGCGGTATGGCTACACCTTC